The 22 T cell receptor beta chains listed next were all sequenced from one sample in a study of Graves' ophthalmopathy and Graves' hyperthyroidism. RNA transcripts yielded amplified TCR beta CDR3 regions. First-round RT-PCR employed HTBI primers, with a second-round multiplex PCR after it. TCRdb called the multiplex PCR reads again in MiXCR, with one record for every CDR3 protein. This table holds 40,000 to 45,000 distinct CDR3 sequences, approximately 52% found once. What was sequenced was peripheral blood. These receptors were taken from an adult man with Graves' ophthalmopathy.

The chain couples TRBV15 to TRBJ2-7, with 9 nucleotides matching TRBD1. Matching the DNA end better, TRBJ2-1 makes the J call doubtful. The length of the CDR3 is 15 residues. Germline V gives CDR1 LNHNV, CDR2 YYDKDF (reference sequence). The DNA for the CDR3 is TGTGCCACCAGCAGCCGACAGGGGGCCTACAATGAGCAGTTCTTC. It specifies CATSSRQGAYNEQFF.

Only a few counts were recorded for this clonotype. The V and J genes are TRBV19 and TRBJ2-1; unclear D gene. Trimming shortened V by 8 bases and J by 4 bases, and 12 bases separated the two germline ends. The CDR3 covers 13 residues. The germline V gene has CDR1 LNHDA and CDR2 SQIVND (reference sequence). In DNA, the CDR3 is TGTGCCAGTGGCTCACGAACTTACAATGAGCAGTTCTTC. This sequence encodes CASGSRTYNEQFF. Variable domain in full (rest from reference TRBV19 and TRBJ2-1): DGGITQSPKYLFRKEGQNVTLSCEQNLNHDAMYWYRQDPGQGLRLIYYSQIVNDFQKGDIAEGYSVSREKKESFPLTVTSAQKNPTAFYLCASGSRTYNEQFFGPGTRLTVL.

This clonotype was picked up many times. The chain carries TRBV5-1 and TRBJ1-2; no clear D gene. The CDR3 loop spans 12 amino acids. Trimming pared 0 bases from V and 7 bases from J, leaving 7 bases between. Germline V gives CDR1 SGHRS, CDR2 YFSETQ. This chain's CDR3 is CASSLEGSGYTF. The CDR3 DNA is TGCGCCAGCAGCTTGGAGGGATCTGGCTACACCTTC.

This chain joins TRBV12-3 or TRBV12-4 and TRBJ2-3; 10 bases match TRBD1. The ends lost 5 bases at V and 5 bases at J; junction bases unmatched: 7. The CDR3 covers 15 residues. The DNA for the CDR3 is TGTGCCAGCAGTCTCCAGGGACAGGGGATAGATACGCAGTATTTT. Amino acid sequence: CASSLQGQGIDTQYF.

The table lists this clonotype with many counts. The chain has TRBV4-2 and TRBJ1-6, with unresolved D. The CDR3 covers 14 residues. Germline V gene data show CDR1 as LGHNA and CDR2 as YNFKEQ. The V and J ends lost 3 bases and 7 bases respectively, with 10 bases between them. The CDR3 here is CASSQEHRNSPLHF. CDR3 DNA sequence: TGTGCCAGCAGCCAGGAACATAGAAATTCACCCCTCCACTTT.

Many counts were recorded for this clonotype. The rearrangement joins TRBV6-2 or TRBV6-3 to TRBJ1-5; no reliable D call. Germline V CDR1 and CDR2: MNHEY, SVGEGT. V shed 1 base and J shed 1 base, with 5 bases lying between them. CDR3 length: 14 residues. The CDR3 region has the DNA TGTGCCAGCAGTTACTACGGAAGCAATCAGCCCCAGCATTTT. This encodes CASSYYGSNQPQHF.

V is TRBV7-2 and J is TRBJ2-3, with D perhaps matching TRBD1 (5 bases). The CDR3 is 15 residues long. V lost 2 bases to trimming and J lost 11 bases, with 20 bases between them. CDR1 SGHTA and CDR2 FQGNSA come from the germline V gene. DNA for the CDR3: TGTGCCAGCAGCTTAAACGCAGGGTCCTACAATGAGCAGTATTTT. Its protein product is CASSLNAGSYNEQYF.

By share of the sample, this clonotype is medium-sized (0.01 to 0.1%). The rearrangement links TRBV20-1 to TRBJ2-1; TRBD2 matches at 13 bases. The CDR3 extends over 14 amino acids. V dropped 6 bases and J dropped 7; count of bases not matched to a gene: 6. Per the germline V gene, CDR1 is DFQATT and CDR2 is SNEGSKA (reference sequence). CDR3: CSATGLAGTNEQFF. CDR3 in DNA: TGCAGTGCGACGGGACTAGCGGGGACTAATGAGCAGTTCTTC.

This rearrangement joins TRBV29-1 to TRBJ2-1; TRBD2 might be the D (5 bases). The V and J ends lost 8 bases and 5 bases respectively, with 16 bases between them. Germline V lookup: CDR1 SQVTM, CDR2 ANQGSEA. This CDR3 contains 13 residues. The CDR3 sequence: CSLDVPSNNEQFF. The CDR3 bases are TGCAGCCTCGACGTGCCTAGCAACAATGAGCAGTTCTTC.

DNA for the CDR3: TGTGCCAGTAGTATAGGATTAGGACAGGATCTCTCTGGCTACACCTTC. Amino acid sequence: CASSIGLGQDLSGYTF. The rearrangement links TRBV19 to TRBJ1-2, with 7 nucleotides matching TRBD1. Trimming cost V 1 base and J 7 bases; bases outside gene matches: 12. From germline, CDR1 is LNHDA and CDR2 SQIVND (reference sequence). This CDR3 is built from 16 residues.

In its sample, this clonotype was seen many times. The chain combines TRBV6-1 with TRBJ2-3; TRBD2 agrees at 9 bases. V lost 0 bases and J lost 2; bases outside the gene matches: 6. The CDR3 runs to 17 residues. The germline CDR1 and CDR2 sequences are MNHNS and SASEGT. Here the CDR3 DNA reads TGTGCCAGCAGTGAAGCCGATAGCGGGGGCAACACAGATACGCAGTATTTT. It codes for CASSEADSGGNTDTQYF.

This clonotype was counted ten times or more. The chain links TRBV5-1 to TRBJ2-2; 8 bases fit TRBD1. Germline-derived CDR1 and CDR2 are SGHRS and YFSETQ. The CDR3 length is 16 residues. Losses at the gene ends were 4 bases for V and 5 bases for J; bases not matched to a gene: 10. CDR3 nucleotide sequence: TGCGCCAGCAGCCCCACGGTCCAGGGGGCTACCGGGGAGCTGTTTTTT. This sequence encodes CASSPTVQGATGELFF. Together with reference TRBV5-1 and TRBJ2-2, the CDR3 gives the full variable domain: KAGVTQTPRYLIKTRGQQVTLSCSPISGHRSVSWYQQTPGQGLQFLFEYFSETQRNKGNFPGRFSGRQFSNSRSEMNVSTLELGDSALYLCASSPTVQGATGELFFGEGSRLTVL.

This clonotype was seen many times. The chain recombines TRBV6-6 with TRBJ2-7; no definite D call. The V gene lost 6 bases and the J gene lost 3 bases, with 12 bases spanning the gap. In germline, CDR1 is MNHNY, CDR2 SVGAGI (reference sequence). The CDR3 covers 13 residues. The CDR3 DNA reads as TGTGCCAGCAGCCCTTCAGACGACTACGAGCAGTACGTC. Its translation is CASSPSDDYEQYV.

This clonotype was detected only once. The chain carries TRBV24-1 and TRBJ1-2; 8 positions agree with TRBD1. The CDR3 length is 14 residues. Germline CDR1 and CDR2: KGHDR and SFDVKD. The ends lost 5 bases at V and 7 bases at J; junction bases unmatched: 8. The CDR3 reads CATSAPGQGGGYTF. The DNA of the CDR3 is TGTGCCACCAGTGCCCCTGGACAGGGCGGTGGCTACACCTTC.

This clonotype was seen only a few times. This may arise from a read error, as a much more abundant clone is one base away. The rearrangement links TRBV6-6 to TRBJ2-1; 12 nucleotides match TRBD1. Looked up from germline, CDR1 is MNHNY and CDR2 is SVGAGI (reference sequence). The length of the CDR3 is 16 residues. The CDR3 DNA sequence: TGTGCCGGCAGTTTGGGGACAGGGGGCCAGTACAATGAGCAGTTCTTC. Its translation is CAGSLGTGGQYNEQFF.

This rearrangement joins TRBV10-3 to TRBJ1-2; 8 positions agree with TRBD1. V trimming: 8 bases; J trimming: 3 bases; junction bases outside the gene matches: 8. Germline V gene sequence: CDR1 ENHRY, CDR2 SYGVKD. The CDR3 is 14 residues long. CDR3 sequence: CAIGTGQGDYGYTF. The CDR3 coding sequence is TGTGCCATCGGGACCGGACAGGGAGACTATGGCTACACCTTC.

The chain couples TRBV2 to TRBJ1-2, with D maybe TRBD1 (5 bases). Germline V gene data show CDR1 as SNHLY and CDR2 as FYNNEI. The CDR3 totals 13 residues. V shed 6 bases and J shed 12 bases, with 20 bases lying between them. The CDR3, as DNA: TGTGCCAGCAGCGCGGCCGGAACGGGGGAGCACACCTTC. It yields the protein CASSAAGTGEHTF.

The chain uses TRBV12-3 or TRBV12-4 and TRBJ2-2; TRBD1 might be the D (5 bases). This CDR3 is built from 17 residues. Between the trimmed V and J ends, which lost 0 bases and 2 bases, there was a span of 13 bases. The CDR3 bases are TGTGCCAGCAGTTTAGCAGGGGCCTCTGGAAACACCGGGGAGCTGTTTTTT. It is translated as CASSLAGASGNTGELFF.

This clonotype was picked up a small number of times. V usage is TRBV7-9 and J usage is TRBJ1-5; no clear D. Deletions cut 3 bases from V and 2 bases from J, with 8 bases between. The CDR3 runs 14 residues. Germline-derived CDR1 and CDR2 are SEHNR and FQNEAQ (reference sequence). The CDR3 DNA follows: TGTGCCAGCAGCTTCGGGGTCGGCAATCAGCCCCAGCATTTT. Residues: CASSFGVGNQPQHF.

This chain connects TRBV19 to TRBJ2-1; maybe TRBD1 (5 bases). This CDR3 is built from 15 residues. V lost 1 base, J lost 0 bases, and 7 bases lay in between. CDR1 and CDR2 (germline): LNHDA, SQIVND (reference sequence). The CDR3 DNA reads as TGTGCCAGTAGTATAGGACAGAACTCCTACAATGAGCAGTTCTTC. Residues: CASSIGQNSYNEQFF.

Sample share makes this clonotype medium-sized. The CDR3 region has the DNA TGTGCCAGCAGTGTAACGGCCCATTCACCCCTCCACTTT. Its translation: CASSVTAHSPLHF. V and J are TRBV7-2 and TRBJ1-6, with D hard to call. Germline lookup yields CDR1 SGHTA and CDR2 FQGNSA. Trimming removed 6 bases at V and 8 bases at J, with 11 bases between. This CDR3 spans 13 amino acids.

This clonotype was seen ten or more times. V gene TRBV6-1 combines with J gene TRBJ2-7; 7 bases align to TRBD1. The CDR3 consists of 18 residues. Trimming cost V 7 bases and J 0 bases; bases outside gene matches: 18. Per the germline V gene, CDR1 is MNHNS and CDR2 is SASEGT. The CDR3 is CASIFVGQAREPSYEQYV. The CDR3 coding sequence is TGTGCCAGCATTTTTGTCGGACAGGCCAGGGAGCCCTCCTACGAGCAGTACGTC.